This T cell receptor (beta chain) was recorded in a study of blood T cell repertoires in COVID-19. Overall study context: T cells, B-cell-depleted T cells, or PBMCs provided the cDNA or gDNA that served as material.

J gave up 0 bases and V 2 bases, and 5 bases lay outside the gene matches. The CDR3 consists of 17 residues. CDR1 and CDR2 from the germline V gene are MGHRA and YSYEKL. Some clones are missing from TCRdb's copy, which holds only in-frame ones; the method was immunoSEQ multiplex PCR. The sample has over 150,000 clones, 65% to 80% seen once. V is TRBV4-1 and J is TRBJ2-1; 9 nucleotides line up with TRBD2. The sequenced sample consisted of PBMCs or T cells enriched from blood (not recorded which). The clonotype comes from a woman between 65 and 79 years old in a cohort exposed to, infected with or recovered from COVID-19 (not recorded which). DNA for the CDR3: TGCGCCAGCAGCCAACGTAGCGGGGGATCCTCCTACAATGAGCAGTTCTTC. Its translation: CASSQRSGGSSYNEQFF.